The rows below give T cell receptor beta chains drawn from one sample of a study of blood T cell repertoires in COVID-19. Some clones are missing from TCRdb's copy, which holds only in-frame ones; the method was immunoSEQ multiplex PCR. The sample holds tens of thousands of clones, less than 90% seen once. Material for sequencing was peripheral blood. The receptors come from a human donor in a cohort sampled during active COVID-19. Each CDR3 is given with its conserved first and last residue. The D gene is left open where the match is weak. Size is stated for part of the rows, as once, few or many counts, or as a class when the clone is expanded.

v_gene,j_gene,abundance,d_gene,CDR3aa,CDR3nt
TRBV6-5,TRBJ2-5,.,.,CASRRGMGVETQYF,TGTGCCAGCCGCCGGGGGATGGGGGTTGAGACCCAGTACTTC
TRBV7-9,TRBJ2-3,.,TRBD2,CASSLTSGRTTDTQYF,TGTGCCAGCAGCTTGACTAGCGGGAGGACCACAGATACGCAGTATTTT
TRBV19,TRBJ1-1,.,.,CASILNTEAFF,TGTGCCAGTATACTAAACACTGAAGCTTTCTTT
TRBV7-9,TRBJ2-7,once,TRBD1,CASRNHRGEQYF,TGTGCCAGCAGAAACCACAGGGGGGAGCAGTACTTC
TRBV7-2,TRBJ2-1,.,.,CASSLVPATDEQFF,TGTGCCAGCAGCTTAGTCCCGGCGACAGATGAGCAGTTCTTC
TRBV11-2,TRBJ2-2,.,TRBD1,CASSHWTGGTGELFF,TGTGCCAGCAGCCACTGGACAGGGGGTACCGGGGAGCTGTTTTTT
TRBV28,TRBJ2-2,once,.,CASSPPRSTGELFF,TGTGCCAGCAGTCCGCCCAGAAGCACCGGGGAGCTGTTTTTT
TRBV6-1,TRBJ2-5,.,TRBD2,CASSEVRGDGQETQYF,TGTGCCAGCAGTGAAGTACGGGGGGACGGGCAAGAGACCCAGTACTTC
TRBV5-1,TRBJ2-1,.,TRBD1,CASSTYRGSSYNEQFF,TGCGCCAGCAGCACATACAGGGGTAGCTCCTACAATGAGCAGTTCTTC
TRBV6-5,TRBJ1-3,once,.,CASSEIYSGNTIYF,TGTGCCAGCAGCGAGATTTACTCTGGAAACACCATATATTTT